This entry features one TCR beta chain sequence. Its target is not known. Despite likely unrecorded immune exposures, the donors were nominally healthy at the time of sampling. The data originate from a study of cytomegalovirus exposure and HLA in healthy donors. In the study overall: In terms of ancestry, the Caucasian-associated cluster contained about 81% of the roughly 400 genotyped donors. Whole-study results and caveats: Fewer N-insertions (relative to the roughly 660-donor mean) were reportedly seen in an Asian-associated ancestry cluster in a later analysis. What TCR beta sequences reportedly achieved was accurate prediction of HLA-A and HLA-B alleles in most subjects.

In the PCR, 60 Vbeta and 13 Jbeta primers were used. Some clones are missing from TCRdb's copy, which holds only in-frame ones; the method was immunoSEQ multiplex PCR. The sample holds about 150,000 clones. This CDR3 is built from 17 residues. CDR1 is SGHDN and CDR2 is FVKESK in the germline V gene. V was trimmed by 1 base and J by 4 bases, leaving 19 bases between them. The clonotype was recovered from a woman between 50 and 59 years old in good health and CMV-seronegative. The V and J genes are TRBV14 and TRBJ2-5, with a tentative D call TRBD2 (6 bases). What was sequenced was PBMCs. The CDR3 coding sequence is TGTGCCAGCAGCCAAGGCCGGGGGACCCTTAGGCCAGAGACCCAGTACTTC. Its translation is CASSQGRGTLRPETQYF.